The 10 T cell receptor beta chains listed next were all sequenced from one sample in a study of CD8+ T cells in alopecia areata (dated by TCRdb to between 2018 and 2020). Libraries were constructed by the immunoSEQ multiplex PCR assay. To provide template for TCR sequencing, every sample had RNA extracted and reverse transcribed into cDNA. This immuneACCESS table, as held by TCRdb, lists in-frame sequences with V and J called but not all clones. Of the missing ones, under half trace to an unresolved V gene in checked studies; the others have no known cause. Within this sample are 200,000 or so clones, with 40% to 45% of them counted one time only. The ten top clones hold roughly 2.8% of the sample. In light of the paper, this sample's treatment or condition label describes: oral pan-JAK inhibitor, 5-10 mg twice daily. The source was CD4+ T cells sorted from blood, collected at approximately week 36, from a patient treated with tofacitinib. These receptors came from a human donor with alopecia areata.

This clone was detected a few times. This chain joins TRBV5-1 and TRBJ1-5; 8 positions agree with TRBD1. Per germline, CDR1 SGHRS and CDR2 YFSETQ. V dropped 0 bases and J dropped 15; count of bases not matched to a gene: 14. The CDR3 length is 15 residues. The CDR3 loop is CASSLAPGQGGPWHF. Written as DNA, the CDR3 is TGCGCCAGCAGCTTGGCCCCCGGACAGGGCGGCCCCTGGCATTTT. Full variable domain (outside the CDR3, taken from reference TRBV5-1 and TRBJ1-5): KAGVTQTPRYLIKTRGQQVTLSCSPISGHRSVSWYQQTPGQGLQFLFEYFSETQRNKGNFPGRFSGRQFSNSRSEMNVSTLELGDSALYLCASSLAPGQGGPWHFGDGTRLSIL.

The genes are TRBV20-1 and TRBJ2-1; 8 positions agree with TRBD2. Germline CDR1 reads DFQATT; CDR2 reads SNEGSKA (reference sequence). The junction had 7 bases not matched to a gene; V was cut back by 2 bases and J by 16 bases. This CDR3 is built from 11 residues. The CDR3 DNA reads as TGCAGTGCTAGAAGGCGGGAGGATCAATTCTTC. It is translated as CSARRREDQFF.

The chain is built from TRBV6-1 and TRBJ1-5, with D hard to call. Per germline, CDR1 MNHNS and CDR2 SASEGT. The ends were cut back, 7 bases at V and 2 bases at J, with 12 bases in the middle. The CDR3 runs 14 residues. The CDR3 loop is CASKVSSGNQPQHF. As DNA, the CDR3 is TGTGCCAGCAAAGTGTCCAGTGGCAATCAGCCCCAGCATTTT.

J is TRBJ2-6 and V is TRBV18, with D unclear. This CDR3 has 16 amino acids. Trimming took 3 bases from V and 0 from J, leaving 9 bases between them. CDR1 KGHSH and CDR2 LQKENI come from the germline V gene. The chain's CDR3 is CASSPPWDSGANVLTF. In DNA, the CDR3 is TGTGCCAGCTCACCTCCCTGGGACTCTGGGGCCAACGTCCTGACTTTC.

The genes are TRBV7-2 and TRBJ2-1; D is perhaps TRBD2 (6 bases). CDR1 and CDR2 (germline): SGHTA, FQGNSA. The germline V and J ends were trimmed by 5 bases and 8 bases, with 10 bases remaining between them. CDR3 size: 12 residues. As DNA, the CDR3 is TGTGCCAGCAGCCGCCAGCGGGATGAGCAGTTCTTC. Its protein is CASSRQRDEQFF.

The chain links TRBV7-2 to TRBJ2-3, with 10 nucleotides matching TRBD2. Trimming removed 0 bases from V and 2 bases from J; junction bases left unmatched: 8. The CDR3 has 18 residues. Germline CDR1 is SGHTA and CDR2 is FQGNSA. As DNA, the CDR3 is TGTGCCAGCAGCTTAGCGGCTAGCGGGGGCCTCCCCACAGATACGCAGTATTTT. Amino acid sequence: CASSLAASGGLPTDTQYF.

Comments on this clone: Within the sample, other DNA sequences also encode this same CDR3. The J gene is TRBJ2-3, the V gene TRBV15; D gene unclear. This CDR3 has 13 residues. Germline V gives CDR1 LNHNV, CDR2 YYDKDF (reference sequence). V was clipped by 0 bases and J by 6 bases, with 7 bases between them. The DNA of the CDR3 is TGTGCCACCAGCAGAGATCTGGGGGATACGCAGTATTTT. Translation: CATSRDLGDTQYF.

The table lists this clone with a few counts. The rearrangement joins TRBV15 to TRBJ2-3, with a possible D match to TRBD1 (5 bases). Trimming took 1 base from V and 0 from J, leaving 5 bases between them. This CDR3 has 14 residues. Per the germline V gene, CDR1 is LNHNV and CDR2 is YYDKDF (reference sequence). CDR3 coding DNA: TGTGCCACCAGCAGAGGACAGAGCACAGATACGCAGTATTTT. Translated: CATSRGQSTDTQYF. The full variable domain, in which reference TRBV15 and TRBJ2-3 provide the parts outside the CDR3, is DAMVIQNPRYQVTQFGKPVTLSCSQTLNHNVMYWYQQKSSQAPKLLFHYYDKDFNNEADTPDNFQSRRPNTSFCFLDIRSPGLGDTAMYLCATSRGQSTDTQYFGPGTRLTVL.

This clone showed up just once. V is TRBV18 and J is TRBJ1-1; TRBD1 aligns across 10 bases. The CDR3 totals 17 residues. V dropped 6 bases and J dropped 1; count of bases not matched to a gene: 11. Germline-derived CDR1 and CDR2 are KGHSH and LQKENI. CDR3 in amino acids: CASSPRQGAIRNTEAFF. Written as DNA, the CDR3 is TGTGCCAGCTCTCCGCGACAGGGGGCGATCCGGAACACTGAAGCTTTCTTT.

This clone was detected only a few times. The CDR3 nucleotides read TGCAGCGTGGAGGGCGGCACCTTAGCCAAAAACATTCAGTACTTC. Translated: CSVEGGTLAKNIQYF. The rearrangement uses TRBV29-1 and TRBJ2-4, with D possibly matching TRBD2 (6 bases). Deletions cut 6 bases from V and 0 bases from J, with 15 bases between. This CDR3 spans 15 amino acids. Germline CDR1 reads SQVTM; CDR2 reads ANQGSEA.